This record covers a single T cell receptor beta chain. Germline CDR1 is SGHTA and CDR2 is FQGNSA. The length of the CDR3 is 15 residues. The V gene end was trimmed by 1 base and the J gene end by 9 bases; junction bases not matched to a gene: 8. This entry comes from a study of beta chain features in type 1 diabetes. The sequenced template was cDNA made from the entire isolated RNA. TCRdb's table, derived via immunoSEQ multiplex PCR, lists solely in-frame clones and lacks some. The sample has some 180,000 clones, about 12% seen once. Sample: central memory CD4+ T cells from blood. This TCR derives from a woman between 18 and 29 years old in good health. The chain recombines TRBV7-2 with TRBJ2-2; 7 bases are shared with TRBD2. The CDR3 region is CASSLVGTTTRELFF. CDR3 bases: TGTGCCAGCAGCTTAGTAGGGACTACTACCCGGGAGCTGTTTTTT. The full variable domain, in which reference TRBV7-2 and TRBJ2-2 provide the parts outside the CDR3, is GAGVSQSPSNKVTEKGKDVELRCDPISGHTALYWYRQSLGQGLEFLIYFQGNSAPDKSGLPSDRFSAERTGGSVSTLTIQRTQQEDSAVYLCASSLVGTTTRELFFGEGSRLTVL.